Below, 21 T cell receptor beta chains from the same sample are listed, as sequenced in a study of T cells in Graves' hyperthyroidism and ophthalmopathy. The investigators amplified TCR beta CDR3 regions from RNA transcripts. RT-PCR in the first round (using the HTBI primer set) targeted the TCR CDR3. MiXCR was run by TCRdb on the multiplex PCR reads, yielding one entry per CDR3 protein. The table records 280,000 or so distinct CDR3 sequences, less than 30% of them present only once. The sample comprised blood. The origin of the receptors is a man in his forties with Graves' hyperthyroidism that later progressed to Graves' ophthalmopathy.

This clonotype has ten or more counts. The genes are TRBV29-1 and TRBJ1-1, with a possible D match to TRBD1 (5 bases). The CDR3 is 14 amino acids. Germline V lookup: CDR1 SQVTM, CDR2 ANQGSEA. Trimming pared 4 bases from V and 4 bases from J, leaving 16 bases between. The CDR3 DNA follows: TGCAGCGTTGTCATATCGGGGGGAGGCACTGAAGCTTTCTTT. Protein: CSVVISGGGTEAFF.

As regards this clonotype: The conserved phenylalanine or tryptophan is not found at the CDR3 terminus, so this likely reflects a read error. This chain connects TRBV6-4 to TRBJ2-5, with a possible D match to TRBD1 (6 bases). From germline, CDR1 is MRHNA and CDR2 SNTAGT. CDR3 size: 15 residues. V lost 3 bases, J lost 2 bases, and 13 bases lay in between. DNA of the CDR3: TGTGCCAGCAGTGAAGTCCTGACAGGACAAGAGACCCAGTACTCC. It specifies CASSEVLTGQETQYS.

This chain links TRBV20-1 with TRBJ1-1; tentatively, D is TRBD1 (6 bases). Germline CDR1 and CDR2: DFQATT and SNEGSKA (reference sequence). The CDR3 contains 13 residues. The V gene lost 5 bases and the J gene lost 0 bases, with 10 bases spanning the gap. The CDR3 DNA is TGCAGTGCTCAGGACAGTATGAACACTGAAGCTTTCTTT. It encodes CSAQDSMNTEAFF.

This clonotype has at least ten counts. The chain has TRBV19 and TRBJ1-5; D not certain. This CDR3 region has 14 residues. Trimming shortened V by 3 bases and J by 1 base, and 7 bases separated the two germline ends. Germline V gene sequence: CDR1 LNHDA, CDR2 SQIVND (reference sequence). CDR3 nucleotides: TGTGCCAGTAGTATCGGTGGAAGCAATCAGCCCCAGCATTTT. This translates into CASSIGGSNQPQHF.

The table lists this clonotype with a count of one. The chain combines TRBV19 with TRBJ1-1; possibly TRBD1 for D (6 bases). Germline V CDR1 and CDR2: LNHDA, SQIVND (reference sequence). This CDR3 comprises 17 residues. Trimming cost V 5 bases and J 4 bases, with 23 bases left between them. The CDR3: CASSPPTGKVPSTEAFF. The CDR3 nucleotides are TGTGCCAGTAGTCCACCAACAGGGAAGGTGCCGTCCACTGAAGCTTTCTTT.

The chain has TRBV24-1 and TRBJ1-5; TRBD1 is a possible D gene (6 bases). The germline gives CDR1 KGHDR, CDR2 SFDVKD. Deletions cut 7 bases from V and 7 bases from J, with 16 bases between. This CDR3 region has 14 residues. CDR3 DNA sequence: TGTGCCACCAGCGACGACAGGAGGGGCCAGCCCCAGCATTTT. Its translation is CATSDDRRGQPQHF.

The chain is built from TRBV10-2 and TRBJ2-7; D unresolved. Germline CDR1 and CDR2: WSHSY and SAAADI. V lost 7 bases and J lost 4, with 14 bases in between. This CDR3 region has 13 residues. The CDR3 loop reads CASTKSLLYEQYF. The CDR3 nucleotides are TGCGCCAGCACCAAGAGCCTCTTGTACGAGCAGTACTTC.

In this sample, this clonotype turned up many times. This CDR3 is CASSAGTGVYEQYF. CDR3 in DNA: TGTGCCAGCAGCGCCGGGACAGGGGTGTACGAGCAGTACTTC. The rearrangement uses TRBV6-5 and TRBJ2-7; TRBD1 aligns across 10 bases. Germline CDR1 MNHEY, CDR2 SVGAGI. The length of the CDR3 is 14 residues. Trimming at V came to 6 bases and at J to 4 bases, leaving 6 bases not matched to a gene.

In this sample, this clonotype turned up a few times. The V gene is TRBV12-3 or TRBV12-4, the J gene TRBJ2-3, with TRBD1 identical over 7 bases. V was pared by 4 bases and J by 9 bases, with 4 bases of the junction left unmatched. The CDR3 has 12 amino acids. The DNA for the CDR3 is TGTGCCAGCAGTTCCAGGGGGTGGACGCAGTATTTT. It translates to CASSSRGWTQYF.

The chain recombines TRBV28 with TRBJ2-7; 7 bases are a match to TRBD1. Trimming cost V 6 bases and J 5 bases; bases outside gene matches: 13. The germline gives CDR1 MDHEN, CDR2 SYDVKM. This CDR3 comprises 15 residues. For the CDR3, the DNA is TGTGCCAGCAGCTTGAGGGACAGAGTCATGGACGAGCAGTACTTC. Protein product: CASSLRDRVMDEQYF.

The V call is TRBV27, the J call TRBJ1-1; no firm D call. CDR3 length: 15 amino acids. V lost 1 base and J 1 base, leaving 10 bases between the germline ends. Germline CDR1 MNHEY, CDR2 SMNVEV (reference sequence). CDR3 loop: CASSLFPSPNTEAFF. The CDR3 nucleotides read TGTGCCAGCAGTTTATTTCCTTCACCGAACACTGAAGCTTTCTTT.

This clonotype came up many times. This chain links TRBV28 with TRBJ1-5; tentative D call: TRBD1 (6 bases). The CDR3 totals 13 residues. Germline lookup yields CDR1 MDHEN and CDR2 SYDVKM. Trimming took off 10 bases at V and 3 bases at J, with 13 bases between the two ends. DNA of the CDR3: TGTGCCACTAAACAGGGTATCAATCAGCCCCAGCATTTT. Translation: CATKQGINQPQHF.

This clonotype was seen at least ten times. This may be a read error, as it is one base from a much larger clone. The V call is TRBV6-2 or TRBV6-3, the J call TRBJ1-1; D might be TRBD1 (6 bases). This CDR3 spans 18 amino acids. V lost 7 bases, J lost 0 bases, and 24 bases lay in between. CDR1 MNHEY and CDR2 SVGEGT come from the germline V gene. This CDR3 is CASKEGGYKARLNTEAFF. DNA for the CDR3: TGTGCCAGCAAGGAGGGGGGTTACAAAGCAAGACTGAACACTGAAGCTTTCTTT.

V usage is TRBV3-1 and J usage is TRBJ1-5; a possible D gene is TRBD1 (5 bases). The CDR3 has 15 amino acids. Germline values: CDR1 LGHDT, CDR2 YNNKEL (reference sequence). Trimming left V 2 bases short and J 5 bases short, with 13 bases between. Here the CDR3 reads CASSQFSGLDQPQHF. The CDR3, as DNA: TGTGCCAGCAGCCAATTCTCAGGGCTGGATCAGCCCCAGCATTTT.

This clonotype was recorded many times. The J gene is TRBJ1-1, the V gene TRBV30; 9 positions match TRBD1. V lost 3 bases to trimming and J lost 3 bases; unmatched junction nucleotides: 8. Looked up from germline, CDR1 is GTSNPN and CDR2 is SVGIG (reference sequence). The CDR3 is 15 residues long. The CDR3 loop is CAWSYRGLSDTEAFF. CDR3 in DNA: TGTGCCTGGAGCTACAGGGGGCTGTCGGACACTGAAGCTTTCTTT. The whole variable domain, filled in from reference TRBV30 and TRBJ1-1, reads SQTIHQWPATLVQPVGSPLSLECTVEGTSNPNLYWYRQAAGRGLQLLFYSVGIGQISSEVPQNLSASRPQDRQFILSSKKLLLSDSGFYLCAWSYRGLSDTEAFFGQGTRLTVV.

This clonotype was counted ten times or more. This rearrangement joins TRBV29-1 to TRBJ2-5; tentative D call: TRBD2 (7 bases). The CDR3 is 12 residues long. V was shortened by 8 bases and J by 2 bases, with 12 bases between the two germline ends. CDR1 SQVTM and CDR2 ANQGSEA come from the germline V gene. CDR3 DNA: TGCAGCTACAGGGAGGGTCAAGAGACCCAGTACTTC. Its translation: CSYREGQETQYF.

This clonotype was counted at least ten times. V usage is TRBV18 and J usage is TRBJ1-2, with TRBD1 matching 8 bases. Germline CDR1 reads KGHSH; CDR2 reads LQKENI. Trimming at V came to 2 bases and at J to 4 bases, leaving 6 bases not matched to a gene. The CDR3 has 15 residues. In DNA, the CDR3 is TGTGCCAGCTCACCAGGCTACAGGGGGTCCTATGGCTACACCTTC. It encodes CASSPGYRGSYGYTF.

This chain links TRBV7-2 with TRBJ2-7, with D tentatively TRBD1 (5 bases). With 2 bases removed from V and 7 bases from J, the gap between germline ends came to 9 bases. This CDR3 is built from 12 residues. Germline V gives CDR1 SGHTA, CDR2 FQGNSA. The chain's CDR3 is CASSLRGREQYF. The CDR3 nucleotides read TGTGCCAGCAGCTTAAGGGGAAGAGAGCAGTACTTC.

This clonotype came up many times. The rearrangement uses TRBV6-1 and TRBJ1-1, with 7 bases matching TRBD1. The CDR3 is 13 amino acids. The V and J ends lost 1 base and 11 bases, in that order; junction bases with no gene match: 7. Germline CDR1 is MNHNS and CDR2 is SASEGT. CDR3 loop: CASSEVQGRKAFF. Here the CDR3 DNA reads TGTGCCAGCAGTGAAGTACAGGGGAGGAAGGCTTTCTTT.

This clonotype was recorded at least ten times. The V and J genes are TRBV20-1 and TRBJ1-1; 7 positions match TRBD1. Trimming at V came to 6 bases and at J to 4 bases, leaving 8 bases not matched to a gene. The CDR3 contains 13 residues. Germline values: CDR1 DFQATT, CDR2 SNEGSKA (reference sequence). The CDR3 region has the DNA TGCAGTGCCCAACAGGGGAGGGTCACTGAAGCTTTCTTT. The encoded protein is CSAQQGRVTEAFF.

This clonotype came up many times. CDR3: CASSDRGQGGYTF. The CDR3 DNA sequence: TGTGCCAGCAGTGACAGGGGGCAAGGCGGCTACACCTTC. The V and J genes are TRBV2 and TRBJ1-2, with 8 nucleotides matching TRBD1. Looked up from germline, CDR1 is SNHLY and CDR2 is FYNNEI. The ends lost 3 bases at V and 8 bases at J; junction bases unmatched: 5. CDR3 length: 13 residues.